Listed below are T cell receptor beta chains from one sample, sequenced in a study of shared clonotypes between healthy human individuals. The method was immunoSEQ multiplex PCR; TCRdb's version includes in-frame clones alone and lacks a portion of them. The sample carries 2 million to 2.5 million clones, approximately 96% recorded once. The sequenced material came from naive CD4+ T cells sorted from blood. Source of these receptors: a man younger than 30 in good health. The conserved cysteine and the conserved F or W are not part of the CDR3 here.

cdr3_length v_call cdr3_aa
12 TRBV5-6 ASSLEGGSYEQY
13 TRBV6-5 ASSYNGGRRNEQF
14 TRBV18 ASSPPGLALKETQY
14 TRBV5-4 ASSFGASPSTDTQY
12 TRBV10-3 AIRGTGREAEAF
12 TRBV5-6 ASRTGGLNNEQF
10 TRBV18 ASSLPGNTIY
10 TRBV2 ASSEVSYGYT
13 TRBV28 ASSLAGVPTDTQY
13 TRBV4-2 ASSQETTVNQPQH
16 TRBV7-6 ASSVLYRGPGDTGELF
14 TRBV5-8 ASRAGLRHRSQPQH
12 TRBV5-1 ASSLEGGDTEAF
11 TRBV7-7 ASSQSSGNTIY
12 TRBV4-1 ASSQGDWAYGYT
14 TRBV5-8 ASSLAKGGGNNEQF
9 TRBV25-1 ASSVGTGQY
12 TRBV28 ATQRDGAADTQY
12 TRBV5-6 ASSLKSHSDTQY
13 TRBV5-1 ASSLIPGTQETQY